Detailed here is one TCR beta chain. Its specificity is unknown. Each of the donors was a healthy bone marrow donor. Primers: 60 Vbeta forward and 13 Jbeta reverse. Some clones are missing from TCRdb's copy, which holds only in-frame ones; the method was immunoSEQ multiplex PCR. The data hold about 120,000 clones, with about two thirds observed a single time. With 6 bases removed from V and 1 base from J, the gap between germline ends came to 9 bases. The CDR3 has 13 amino acids. Germline V gene data show CDR1 as MNHNY and CDR2 as SVGAGI (reference sequence). The data belong to a study of cytomegalovirus exposure and HLA in healthy donors. Regarding the study as a whole: It was only CMV serostatus that was available as immune exposure information. Common viral pathogens seemed, in a later analysis, to connect with several of the most significant clusters. Usually a TCR sequence was rare, but some public TCRs were found in many donors.

The chain has TRBV6-6 and TRBJ1-2, with D tentatively TRBD1 (6 bases). Input material: PBMCs. The TCR was taken from a woman in her thirties or forties in good health and CMV-seropositive. The DNA of the CDR3 is TGTGCCAGCAGACCGGACAGTAACTATGGCTACACCTTC. As protein: CASRPDSNYGYTF.